This T cell receptor (beta chain) was obtained from a study of blood T cell repertoires in COVID-19. Study summary: Sources were T cells, B-cell-depleted T cells, or PBMCs; the material itself was cDNA or gDNA.

This clone was picked up a small number of times. Germline CDR1 MDHEN, CDR2 SYDVKM. Trimming took 6 bases from V and 5 from J, leaving 17 bases between them. The CDR3 length is 14 residues. Here immunoSEQ multiplex PCR was the method, and the copy in TCRdb shows in-frame clones only, minus some. The sample includes more than 400,000 clones, around 85% seen only once; the top ten take approximately 3.4%. The TCR sequence derives from a human donor in a cohort sampled during active COVID-19. The source material was peripheral blood. This rearrangement joins TRBV28 to TRBJ2-7; TRBD1 might be the D (6 bases). The CDR3 sequence is CASRFGGRYHEQYF. CDR3 DNA sequence: TGTGCCAGCAGGTTTGGGGGCAGGTACCACGAGCAGTACTTC. The full variable domain, rest sourced from reference TRBV28 and TRBJ2-7, is DVKVTQSSRYLVKRTGEKVFLECVQDMDHENMFWYRQDPGLGLRLIYFSYDVKMKEKGDIPEGYSVSREKKERFSLILESASTNQTSMYLCASRFGGRYHEQYFGPGTRLTVT.